The source of this T cell receptor beta chain is a study of Ad26.COV2.S vaccination and SARS-CoV-2 variants. In the study overall: Ad26.COV2.S given intramuscularly, once or twice 56 days apart.

Note on this clone: Its antigen is undetermined.

The CDR3 is 15 residues long. The V gene end was trimmed by 2 bases and the J gene end by 1 base; junction bases not matched to a gene: 4. Germline CDR1 is MDHEN and CDR2 is SYDVKM. Specified treatment: roughly 18 received Ad26.COV2.S at low or high dose, single or two shots; about five received placebo; per-sample allocation not given. Each sample was drawn 63 days after the first injection (of vaccine or placebo). Data came from immunoSEQ multiplex PCR; TCRdb stores just in-frame clones and leaves some out. The sample lists roughly 300,000 clones; around 89% were seen once. Regarding the study as a whole: Researchers reported similar non-spike TCR breadth in vaccine and placebo recipients.

This receptor was obtained from a person between 18 and 65 years old who received the Ad26.COV2.S COVID-19 vaccine or a placebo. The sequencing here drew on peripheral blood, taken in a trial of Ad26.COV2.S vaccine versus placebo. The chain joins TRBV28 to TRBJ1-1; 7 bases line up with TRBD1. CDR3 sequence: CASSLGQVRNTEAFF. DNA of the CDR3: TGTGCCAGCAGTTTAGGACAGGTCAGGAACACTGAAGCTTTCTTT.